This T cell receptor beta chain was captured in a study of cytomegalovirus exposure and HLA in healthy donors. Study details: Within an early data release were approximately 85 million unique TCRs drawn from HLA-typed donors. General study findings and limits: Presence/absence results assume similar sequencing depth per donor, which may not hold. Later work found most CMV-associated TCR beta chains apparently HLA-restricted.

V was clipped by 1 base and J by 4 bases, with 16 bases between them. CDR3 length: 15 residues. Looked up from germline, CDR1 is GTSNPN and CDR2 is SVGIG (reference sequence). Whereas donors were nominally healthy upon sampling, unrecorded immune exposures were probable. Details on this clone: Its antigen is still unknown.

The PCR made use of 60 Vbeta and 13 Jbeta primers. Here immunoSEQ multiplex PCR was the method, and the copy in TCRdb shows in-frame clones only, minus some. This sample has over 150,000 clones, with 77% found just once. The V and J genes are TRBV30 and TRBJ1-1; a possible D gene is TRBD1 (5 bases). The sequence was obtained from a woman between 40 and 55 years old in good health and CMV-seropositive. The sequenced material came from PBMCs. The CDR3: CAWSDGARGGTEAFF. CDR3 DNA sequence: TGTGCCTGGAGTGATGGGGCCCGTGGTGGCACTGAAGCTTTCTTT.